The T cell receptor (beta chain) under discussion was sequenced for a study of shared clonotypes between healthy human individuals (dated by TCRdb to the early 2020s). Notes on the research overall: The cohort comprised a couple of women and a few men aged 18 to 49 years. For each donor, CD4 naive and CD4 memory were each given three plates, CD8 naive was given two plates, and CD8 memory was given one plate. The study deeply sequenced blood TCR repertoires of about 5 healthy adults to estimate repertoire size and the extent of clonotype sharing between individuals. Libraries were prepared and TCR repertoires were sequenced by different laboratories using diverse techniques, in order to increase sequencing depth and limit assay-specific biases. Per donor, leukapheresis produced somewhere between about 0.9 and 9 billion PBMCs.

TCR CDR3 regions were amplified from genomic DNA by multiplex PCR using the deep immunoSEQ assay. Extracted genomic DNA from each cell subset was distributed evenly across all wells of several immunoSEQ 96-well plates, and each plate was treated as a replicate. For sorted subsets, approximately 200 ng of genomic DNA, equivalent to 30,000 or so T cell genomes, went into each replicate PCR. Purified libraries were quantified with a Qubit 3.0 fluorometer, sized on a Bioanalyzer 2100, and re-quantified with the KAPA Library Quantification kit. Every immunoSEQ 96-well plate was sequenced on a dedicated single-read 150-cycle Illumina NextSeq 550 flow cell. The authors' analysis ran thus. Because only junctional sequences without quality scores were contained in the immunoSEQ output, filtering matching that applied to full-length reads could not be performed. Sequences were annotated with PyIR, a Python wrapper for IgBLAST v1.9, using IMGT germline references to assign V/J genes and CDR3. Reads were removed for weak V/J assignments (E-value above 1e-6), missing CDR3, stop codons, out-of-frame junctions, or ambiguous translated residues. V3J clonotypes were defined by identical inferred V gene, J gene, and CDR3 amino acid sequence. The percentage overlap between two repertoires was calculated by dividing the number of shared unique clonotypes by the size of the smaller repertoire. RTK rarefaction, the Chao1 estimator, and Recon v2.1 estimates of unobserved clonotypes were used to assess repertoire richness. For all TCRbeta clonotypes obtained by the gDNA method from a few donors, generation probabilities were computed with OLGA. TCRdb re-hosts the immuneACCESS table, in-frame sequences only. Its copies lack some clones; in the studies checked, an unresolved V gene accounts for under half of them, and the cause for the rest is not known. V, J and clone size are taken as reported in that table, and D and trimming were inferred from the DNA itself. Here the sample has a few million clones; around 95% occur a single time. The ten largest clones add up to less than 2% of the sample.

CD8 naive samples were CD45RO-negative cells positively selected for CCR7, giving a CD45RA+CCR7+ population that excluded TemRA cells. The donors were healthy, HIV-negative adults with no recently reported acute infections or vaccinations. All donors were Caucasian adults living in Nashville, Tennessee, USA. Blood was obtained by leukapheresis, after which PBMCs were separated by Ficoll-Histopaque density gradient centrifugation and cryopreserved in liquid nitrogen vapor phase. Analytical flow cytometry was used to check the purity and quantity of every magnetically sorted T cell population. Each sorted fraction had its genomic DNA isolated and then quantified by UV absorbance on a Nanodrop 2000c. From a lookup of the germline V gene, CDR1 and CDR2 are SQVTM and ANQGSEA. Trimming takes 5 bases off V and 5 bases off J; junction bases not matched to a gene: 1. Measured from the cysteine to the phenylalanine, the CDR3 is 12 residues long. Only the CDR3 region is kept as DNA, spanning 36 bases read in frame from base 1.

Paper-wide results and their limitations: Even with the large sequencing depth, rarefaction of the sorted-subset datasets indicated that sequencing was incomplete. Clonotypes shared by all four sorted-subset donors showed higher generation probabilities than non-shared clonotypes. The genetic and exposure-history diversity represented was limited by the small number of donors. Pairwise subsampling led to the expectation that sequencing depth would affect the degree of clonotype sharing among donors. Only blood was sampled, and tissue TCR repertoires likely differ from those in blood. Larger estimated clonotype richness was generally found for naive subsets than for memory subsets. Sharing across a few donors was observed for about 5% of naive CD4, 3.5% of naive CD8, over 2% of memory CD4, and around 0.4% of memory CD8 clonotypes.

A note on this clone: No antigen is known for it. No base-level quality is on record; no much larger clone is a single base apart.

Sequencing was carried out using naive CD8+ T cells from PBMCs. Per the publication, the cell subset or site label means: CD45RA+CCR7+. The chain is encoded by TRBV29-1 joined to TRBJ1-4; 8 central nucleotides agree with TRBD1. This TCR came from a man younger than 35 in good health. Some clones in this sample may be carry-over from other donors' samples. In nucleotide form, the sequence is TGCAGCGTTCGACAGGGGAATGAAAAACTGTTTTTT. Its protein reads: CSVRQGNEKLFF.